The 22 T cell receptor beta chains below were found in one sample sequenced in a study of spatial heterogeneity in lung cancer. The time point: blood at routine non-recurrence follow-up after resection. Whole RNA, which was extracted from tumor, nontumor lung tissue or frozen PBMC, was sequenced without any cell sorting. TCRdb reprocessed the 5' RACE reads via MiXCR and lists one record per CDR3 protein. The data show approximately 56,000 distinct CDR3 sequences, about 7.4% seen once. Sequenced here: PBMCs, sampled at follow-up. All receptors come from a female donor with early-stage non-small cell lung cancer.

V usage is TRBV20-1 and J usage is TRBJ2-4; the match to TRBD1 covers 10 bases. The CDR3 covers 16 residues. The trim removed 0 bases at V and 1 base at J, leaving 3 bases unmatched. Germline CDR1 and CDR2: DFQATT and SNEGSKA (reference sequence). CDR3 loop: CSARDDRGLAKNIQYF. The CDR3, as DNA: TGCAGTGCTAGAGATGACAGGGGGCTTGCCAAAAACATTCAGTACTTC.

The chain employs TRBV27 and TRBJ1-6; TRBD1 might be the D (5 bases). Germline V gives CDR1 MNHEY, CDR2 SMNVEV (reference sequence). V was cut by 0 bases and J by 3 bases, with 6 bases left in between. This CDR3 spans 15 amino acids. CDR3 sequence: CASSLSDSYNSPLHF. CDR3 nucleotides: TGTGCCAGCAGTTTATCCGACAGCTATAATTCACCCCTCCACTTT.

This clonotype was detected ten times or more. The chain employs TRBV7-2 and TRBJ2-5; a possible D gene is TRBD2 (7 bases). Germline values: CDR1 SGHTA, CDR2 FQGNSA. The CDR3 loop spans 17 amino acids. V was trimmed by 5 bases and J by 5 bases, leaving 24 bases between them. CDR3 bases: TGTGCCAGCAGCCCGGGAGGAGGGGGGGCAAAGAGGGAGACCCAGTACTTC. Its protein product is CASSPGGGGAKRETQYF.

The count of this clonotype is one. A read error is possible here, since a much larger clone lies one base away. The chain employs TRBV6-5 and TRBJ1-1; D is perhaps TRBD1 (5 bases). Between the trimmed V and J ends, which lost 5 bases and 9 bases, there was a span of 16 bases. The CDR3 loop spans 13 amino acids. In germline, CDR1 is MNHEY, CDR2 SVGAGI. CDR3 in DNA: TGTGCCAGCAGTACGGACTGGGGCCCTAAAGCTTTCTTT. Protein product: CASSTDWGPKAFF.

Many counts were recorded for this clonotype. The V and J genes are TRBV15 and TRBJ1-5, with TRBD1 as a possible D gene (5 bases). The CDR3 sequence is 16 residues long. Per the germline V gene, CDR1 is LNHNV and CDR2 is YYDKDF (reference sequence). V was shortened by 1 base and J by 2 bases, with 12 bases between the two germline ends. The CDR3 DNA follows: TGTGCCACCAGCAGAGGCGTGGGGGTTGGCAATCAGCCCCAGCATTTT. Translating gives CATSRGVGVGNQPQHF.

This clonotype was seen at least ten times. This chain connects TRBV6-4 to TRBJ2-3, with D maybe TRBD2 (6 bases). The CDR3 spans 14 residues. The germline gives CDR1 MRHNA, CDR2 SNTAGT. V lost 6 bases and J 1 base, leaving 11 bases between the germline ends. The CDR3: CASRRGGGTDTQYF. The CDR3 nucleotides read TGTGCCAGCAGGCGGGGTGGGGGCACAGATACGCAGTATTTT.

In this sample, this clonotype turned up many times. J is TRBJ1-2 and V is TRBV6-6; 7 bases fit TRBD1. Trimming removed 3 bases from V and 11 bases from J; junction bases left unmatched: 6. CDR3 length equals 12 residues. Germline assignment: CDR1 MNHNY and CDR2 SVGAGI (reference sequence). CDR3 sequence reads: CASSYPTGMYTF. The CDR3 coding sequence is TGTGCCAGCAGTTATCCGACAGGGATGTACACCTTC.

The chain recombines TRBV12-3 or TRBV12-4 with TRBJ1-5; a weak D match, TRBD1 (5 bases). The CDR3 loop spans 12 amino acids. Trimming took off 5 bases at V and 7 bases at J, with 9 bases between the two ends. Written as DNA, the CDR3 is TGTGCCAGCAGTGCCGGGGCGCAGCCCCAGCATTTT. It specifies CASSAGAQPQHF.

V gene TRBV29-1 combines with J gene TRBJ1-2, with D uncertain. Germline V gives CDR1 SQVTM, CDR2 ANQGSEA. The CDR3 length is 11 residues. CDR3 sequence reads: CPPASNYGYTF. CDR3 DNA sequence: TGCCCGCCGGCTTCTAACTATGGCTACACCTTC.

At least ten counts were recorded for this clonotype. The DNA for the CDR3 is TGTGCCAGCAGTGGGAGGGGAGTGGGAGTTGGGGCCAACGTCCTGACTTTC. Its protein product is CASSGRGVGVGANVLTF. V and J are TRBV25-1 and TRBJ2-6, with a tentative D call TRBD2 (6 bases). CDR3 length equals 17 residues. Germline CDR1 MGHDK, CDR2 SYGVNS. Deletions cut 4 bases from V and 3 bases from J, with 16 bases between.

This clonotype was seen once. This chain joins TRBV20-1 and TRBJ1-2; 10 bases match TRBD1. The germline gives CDR1 DFQATT, CDR2 SNEGSKA (reference sequence). CDR3 size: 14 residues. The trim removed 5 bases at V and 4 bases at J, leaving 7 bases unmatched. CDR3 residues: CSARGDRGGYGYTF. In DNA, the CDR3 is TGCAGTGCTCGAGGGGACAGGGGAGGCTATGGCTACACCTTC.

This clonotype occurred many times. The chain recombines TRBV19 with TRBJ2-6, with D uncertain. Trimming removed 7 bases at V and 1 base at J, with 11 bases between. The V gene's germline CDR1 is LNHDA and CDR2 SQIVND (reference sequence). This CDR3 is 15 amino acids long. The CDR3 coding sequence is TGTGCCAGTATCCCCGGAAAATCTGGGGCCAACGTCCTGACTTTC. Protein: CASIPGKSGANVLTF.

To note about this clonotype: A much larger clone lies one base from this, so it may be a read error. This rearrangement joins TRBV2 to TRBJ2-3; D is ambiguous. The germline V gene has CDR1 SNHLY and CDR2 FYNNEI. CDR3 size: 14 residues. V was trimmed by 6 bases and J by 3 bases, leaving 13 bases between them. CDR3 protein: CASSPSPGTDTQYF. For the CDR3, the DNA is TGTGCCAGCAGCCCTAGTCCCGGGACAGATACGCAGTATTTT.

This clonotype was counted ten times or more. The rearrangement links TRBV15 to TRBJ1-1, with D unclear. The V end was cut by 5 bases, the J end by 1 base, with 14 bases between. Germline values: CDR1 LNHNV, CDR2 YYDKDF (reference sequence). The CDR3 has 15 residues. CDR3 nucleotide sequence: TGTGCCACCAGCCCCCCCGGTAAGCCGAACACTGAAGCTTTCTTT. Its translation is CATSPPGKPNTEAFF.

This clonotype has at least ten counts. The CDR3 reads CASSPLPQNTEAFF. The CDR3 bases are TGTGCCAGCTCACCATTGCCCCAGAACACTGAAGCTTTCTTT. V usage is TRBV18 and J usage is TRBJ1-1; D gene unclear. Germline values: CDR1 KGHSH, CDR2 LQKENI. Trimming pared 2 bases from V and 1 base from J, leaving 8 bases between. The CDR3 sequence is 14 residues long.

This clonotype was found many times. The chain links TRBV11-2 to TRBJ2-6; TRBD1 is a possible D gene (6 bases). V was clipped by 6 bases and J by 0 bases, with 15 bases between them. The CDR3 sequence is 17 residues long. Germline CDR1 reads SGHAT; CDR2 reads FQNNGV. Here the CDR3 DNA reads TGTGCCAGCAGGGTCGCAGGGGCCCTCTCTGGGGCCAACGTCCTGACTTTC. This translates into CASRVAGALSGANVLTF.

At least ten counts were recorded for this clonotype. The J gene is TRBJ2-7, the V gene TRBV7-6; tentatively, D is TRBD1 (6 bases). CDR3 length equals 15 residues. V dropped 4 bases and J dropped 6 bases, with 19 bases sitting between them. The germline CDR1 and CDR2 sequences are SGHVS and FNYEAQ. The DNA for the CDR3 is TGTGCCAGCAGCTCGACTGAGGGGGTGCCCTTCGAGCAGTACTTC. The encoded protein is CASSSTEGVPFEQYF.

This clonotype has just a few counts. The V gene is TRBV12-3 or TRBV12-4, the J gene TRBJ1-2; 9 bases agree with TRBD1. V lost 6 bases, J lost 4 bases, and 3 bases stayed unmatched. This CDR3 has 13 amino acids. As DNA, the CDR3 is TGTGCCAGCAGGTCGGACAGGGGCTATGGCTACACCTTC. Encoded protein: CASRSDRGYGYTF.

This clonotype was seen a few times. V is TRBV4-2 and J is TRBJ2-1; D is perhaps TRBD1 or TRBD2 (6 bases each). Germline V CDR1 and CDR2: LGHNA, YNFKEQ. The CDR3 contains 15 residues. V was cut by 5 bases and J by 1 base, with 12 bases left in between. The CDR3 loop reads CASSGGHSSYNEQFF. The CDR3 DNA follows: TGTGCCAGCAGCGGGGGGCACAGTTCCTACAATGAGCAGTTCTTC.

The table lists this clonotype with a few counts. CDR3 coding DNA: TGTGCCAGCAGTGACCCGGGACAGCACCTCGGGGAGCTGTTTTTT. Its protein product is CASSDPGQHLGELFF. The V call is TRBV6-2 or TRBV6-3, the J call TRBJ2-2; 7 bases match TRBD1. The CDR3 runs to 15 residues. Per the germline V gene, CDR1 is MNHEY and CDR2 is SVGEGT. V shed 5 bases, J shed 7 bases, and the junction held 10 bases outside the gene matches.

This clonotype was seen ten or more times. The V call is TRBV14, the J call TRBJ1-1, with no clear D. Trimming took 0 bases from V and 0 from J, leaving 11 bases between them. This CDR3 has 16 amino acids. Germline loops: CDR1 SGHDN, CDR2 FVKESK. The CDR3 DNA is TGTGCCAGCAGCCAAGATGTCGGATCCCTGAACACTGAAGCTTTCTTT. This encodes CASSQDVGSLNTEAFF.

A few counts support this clonotype. This chain connects TRBV25-1 to TRBJ1-6, with D perhaps matching TRBD1 (5 bases). CDR1 and CDR2 (germline): MGHDK, SYGVNS. V lost 1 base and J lost 6, with 16 bases in between. The CDR3 has 17 amino acids. The CDR3 DNA sequence: TGTGCCAGCAGTGAATCCGGACTCGGGACTGGTAATTCACCCCTCCACTTT. Encoded protein: CASSESGLGTGNSPLHF.